The 8 T cell receptor beta chains listed next were all sequenced from one sample in a study of OX40 agonist ivuxolimab in advanced cancers. Here immunoSEQ multiplex PCR was the method, and the copy in TCRdb shows in-frame clones only, minus some. Here the sample spans more than 40,000 clones, about nine tenths being singletons. The material was CD4+ or CD8+ T cells sorted from blood, obtained in a trial of the OX40 agonist ivuxolimab. All receptors derive from an adult with an advanced solid tumor such as melanoma, head and neck, liver or kidney cancer.

The chain combines TRBV14 with TRBJ1-2; a possible D gene is TRBD1 (5 bases). V was pared by 1 base and J by 4 bases, with 16 bases between. CDR1 SGHDN and CDR2 FVKESK come from the germline V gene. The CDR3 length is 16 residues. The CDR3, as DNA: TGTGCCAGCAGCCAAGGAGGGACTGAGCTGGTCTATGGCTACACCTTC. It is translated as CASSQGGTELVYGYTF.

The V call is TRBV7-9, the J call TRBJ1-5; possibly TRBD1 for D (6 bases). Trimming removed 5 bases from V and 2 bases from J, with 13 bases in between. Germline V CDR1 and CDR2: SEHNR, FQNEAQ (reference sequence). The CDR3 has 15 residues. The CDR3 DNA reads TGTGCCAGCAGCCCGGGAGGGGGGGGCAATCAGCCCCAGCATTTT. This gives the protein CASSPGGGGNQPQHF.

This sequence joins TRBV13 and TRBJ1-1; D is possibly TRBD1 (6 bases). This CDR3 contains 14 residues. V dropped 3 bases and J dropped 5 bases, with 13 bases sitting between them. In germline, CDR1 is PRHDT, CDR2 FYEKMQ (reference sequence). The CDR3 bases are TGTGCCAGCAGCTTTGTCGGGGGGCGGACTGAAGCTTTCTTT. It translates to CASSFVGGRTEAFF.

This chain uses TRBV19 with TRBJ1-2; 8 nucleotides line up with TRBD1. Trimming cost V 0 bases and J 0 bases; bases outside gene matches: 9. This CDR3 is 18 amino acids long. Germline V gene data show CDR1 as LNHDA and CDR2 as SQIVND (reference sequence). CDR3 nucleotides: TGTGCCAGTAGTATAGACTTCGGACAGGGCCAGACTAACTATGGCTACACCTTC. Protein sequence: CASSIDFGQGQTNYGYTF.

This chain links TRBV27 with TRBJ2-1; TRBD2 is a possible D gene (7 bases). V lost 1 base and J 6 bases, leaving 13 bases between the germline ends. This CDR3 is 15 amino acids long. Germline CDR1 is MNHEY and CDR2 is SMNVEV (reference sequence). CDR3 sequence reads: CASSLWGGPPNEQFF. CDR3 nucleotides: TGTGCCAGCAGTTTATGGGGGGGGCCACCCAATGAGCAGTTCTTC.

The genes are TRBV6-5 and TRBJ2-7; D is unresolved. Per the germline V gene, CDR1 is MNHEY and CDR2 is SVGAGI. The CDR3 sequence is 16 residues long. Trimming removed 0 bases at V and 2 bases at J, with 14 bases between. For the CDR3, the DNA is TGTGCCAGCAGTTACTCGATTGGGGTAGACGCCTACGAGCAGTACTTC. It yields the protein CASSYSIGVDAYEQYF.

This clone was seen more than once but under ten times. The chain employs TRBV19 and TRBJ2-3; 7 bases fit TRBD1. The CDR3 extends over 15 amino acids. CDR1 is LNHDA, CDR2 SQIVND, per germline (reference sequence). V lost 3 bases to trimming and J lost 6 bases; unmatched junction nucleotides: 9. The CDR3 spells CASSMTGTVRDTQYF. The CDR3 bases are TGTGCCAGTAGTATGACAGGGACGGTCCGGGATACGCAGTATTTT.

The rearrangement uses TRBV7-2 and TRBJ2-1; 7 bases are a match to TRBD2. In germline, CDR1 is SGHTA, CDR2 FQGNSA. This CDR3 comprises 18 residues. V trimming: 3 bases; J trimming: 8 bases; junction bases outside the gene matches: 19. CDR3 bases: TGTGCCAGCAGCTTCAGTAGGTGGACTAGGGCGGGTTTCGATGAGCAGTTCTTC. This sequence encodes CASSFSRWTRAGFDEQFF.